This TCR beta chain was recovered during a study of radiotherapy plus CTLA-4 blockade in lung cancer. General study points: Response was reportedly best predicted by early blood T cell clone dynamics, with interferon-beta. After radiotherapy and ipilimumab, tumor-derived clones expanded in peripheral blood.

Measured with immunoSEQ multiplex PCR; TCRdb has only the in-frame clones, and not every one. The sample shows approximately 90,000 clones, around four fifths of them seen only once. As to this clone: The antigen is undetermined.

The ends were cut back, 7 bases at V and 6 bases at J, with 18 bases in the middle. Germline V gene lookup returns CDR1 MDHEN and CDR2 SYDVKM. There are 14 residues in the CDR3. The sample in question was peripheral blood, obtained from a patient treated with radiotherapy plus ipilimumab. The chain combines TRBV28 with TRBJ1-2; D may be TRBD1 (6 bases). The TCR comes from a human donor with non-small cell lung cancer who had stable disease on radiotherapy plus ipilimumab. This CDR3 is CASTRPGAIHGYTF. CDR3 DNA: TGTGCCAGCACCAGGCCGGGGGCGATACATGGCTACACCTTC.